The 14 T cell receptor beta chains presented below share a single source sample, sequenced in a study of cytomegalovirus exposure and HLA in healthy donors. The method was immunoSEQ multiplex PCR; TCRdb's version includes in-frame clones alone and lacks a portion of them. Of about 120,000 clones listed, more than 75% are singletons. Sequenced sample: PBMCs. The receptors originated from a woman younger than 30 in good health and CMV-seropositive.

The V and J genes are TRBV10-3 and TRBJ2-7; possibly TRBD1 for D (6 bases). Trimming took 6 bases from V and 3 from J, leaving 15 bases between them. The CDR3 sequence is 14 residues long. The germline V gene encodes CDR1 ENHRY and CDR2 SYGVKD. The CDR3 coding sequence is TGTGCCATCAGCCCAACAGGGACACTCTACGAGCAGTACTTC. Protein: CAISPTGTLYEQYF.

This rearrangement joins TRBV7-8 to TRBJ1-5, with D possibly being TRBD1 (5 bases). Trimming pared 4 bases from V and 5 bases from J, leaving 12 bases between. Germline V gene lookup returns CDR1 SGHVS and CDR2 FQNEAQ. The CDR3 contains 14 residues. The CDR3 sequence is CASSSGTDYQPQHF. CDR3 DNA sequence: TGTGCCAGCAGCTCAGGGACTGACTATCAGCCCCAGCATTTT.

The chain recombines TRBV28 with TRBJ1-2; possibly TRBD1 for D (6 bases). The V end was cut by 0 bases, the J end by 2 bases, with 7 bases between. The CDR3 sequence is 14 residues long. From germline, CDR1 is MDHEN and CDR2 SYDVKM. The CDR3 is CASSLWQGNYGYTF. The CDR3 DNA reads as TGTGCCAGCAGTTTATGGCAGGGGAACTATGGCTACACCTTC.

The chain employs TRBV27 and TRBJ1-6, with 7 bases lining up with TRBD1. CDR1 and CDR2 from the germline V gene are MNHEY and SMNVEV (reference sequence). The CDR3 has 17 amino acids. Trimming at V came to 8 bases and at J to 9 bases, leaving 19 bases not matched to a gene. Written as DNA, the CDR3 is TGTGCCAGCGGCACGCTCGACCCAGGGGGGTACGGTTCACCCCTCCACTTT. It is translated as CASGTLDPGGYGSPLHF.

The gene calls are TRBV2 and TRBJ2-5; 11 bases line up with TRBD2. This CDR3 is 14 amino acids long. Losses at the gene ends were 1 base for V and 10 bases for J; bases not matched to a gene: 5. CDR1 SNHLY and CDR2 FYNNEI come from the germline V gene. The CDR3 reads CASSEGLAGGLQYF. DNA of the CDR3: TGTGCCAGCAGTGAAGGGCTAGCGGGGGGCCTCCAGTACTTC.

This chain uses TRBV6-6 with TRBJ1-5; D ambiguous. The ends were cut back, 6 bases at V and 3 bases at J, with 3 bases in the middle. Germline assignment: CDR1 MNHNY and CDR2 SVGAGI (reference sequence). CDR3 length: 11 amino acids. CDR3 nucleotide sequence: TGTGCCAGCAGGTACAATCAGCCCCAGCATTTT. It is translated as CASRYNQPQHF.

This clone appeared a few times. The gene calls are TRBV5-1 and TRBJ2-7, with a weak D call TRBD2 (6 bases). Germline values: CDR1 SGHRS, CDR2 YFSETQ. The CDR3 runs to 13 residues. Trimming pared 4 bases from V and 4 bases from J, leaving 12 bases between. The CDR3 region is CASSGGTKYEQYF. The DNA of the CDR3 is TGCGCCAGCAGCGGCGGGACCAAATACGAGCAGTACTTC.

DNA of the CDR3: TGTGCCTGGGGACCGGGACTAGCCCTCCGCGAGCAGTACTTC. It specifies CAWGPGLALREQYF. The chain links TRBV30 to TRBJ2-7; 9 bases match TRBD2. The germline gives CDR1 GTSNPN, CDR2 SVGIG (reference sequence). Trimming removed 5 bases from V and 6 bases from J; junction bases left unmatched: 11. The CDR3 is made up of 14 amino acids.

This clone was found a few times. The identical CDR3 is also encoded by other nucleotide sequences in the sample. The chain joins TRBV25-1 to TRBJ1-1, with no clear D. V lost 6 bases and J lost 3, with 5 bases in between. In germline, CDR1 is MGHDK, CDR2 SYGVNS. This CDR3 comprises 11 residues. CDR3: CASREDTEAFF. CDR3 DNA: TGTGCCAGCAGGGAGGACACTGAAGCTTTCTTT.

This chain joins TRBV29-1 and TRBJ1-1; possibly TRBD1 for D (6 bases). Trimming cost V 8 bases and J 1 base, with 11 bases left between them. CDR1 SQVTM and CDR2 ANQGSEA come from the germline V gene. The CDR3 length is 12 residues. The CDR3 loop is CSLKTGNTEAFF. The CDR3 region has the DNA TGCAGCCTTAAGACAGGGAACACTGAAGCTTTCTTT. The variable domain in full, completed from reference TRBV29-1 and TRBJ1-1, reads SAVISQKPSRDICQRGTSLTIQCQVDSQVTMMFWYRQQPGQSLTLIATANQGSEATYESGFVIDKFPISRPNLTFSTLTVSNMSPEDSSIYLCSLKTGNTEAFFGQGTRLTVV.

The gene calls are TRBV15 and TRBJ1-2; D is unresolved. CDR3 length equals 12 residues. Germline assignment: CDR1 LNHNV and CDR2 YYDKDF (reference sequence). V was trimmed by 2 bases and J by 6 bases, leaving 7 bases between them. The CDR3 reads CATSRPSDGYTF. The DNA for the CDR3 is TGTGCCACCAGCAGACCCTCAGATGGCTACACCTTC. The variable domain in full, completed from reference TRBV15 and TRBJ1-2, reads DAMVIQNPRYQVTQFGKPVTLSCSQTLNHNVMYWYQQKSSQAPKLLFHYYDKDFNNEADTPDNFQSRRPNTSFCFLDIRSPGLGDTAMYLCATSRPSDGYTFGSGTRLTVV.

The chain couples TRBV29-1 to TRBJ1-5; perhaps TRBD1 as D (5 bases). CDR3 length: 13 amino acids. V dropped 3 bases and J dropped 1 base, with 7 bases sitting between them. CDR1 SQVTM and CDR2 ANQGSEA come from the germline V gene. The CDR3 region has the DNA TGCAGCGTTGACCAGGGAAGCAATCAGCCCCAGCATTTT. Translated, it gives CSVDQGSNQPQHF.

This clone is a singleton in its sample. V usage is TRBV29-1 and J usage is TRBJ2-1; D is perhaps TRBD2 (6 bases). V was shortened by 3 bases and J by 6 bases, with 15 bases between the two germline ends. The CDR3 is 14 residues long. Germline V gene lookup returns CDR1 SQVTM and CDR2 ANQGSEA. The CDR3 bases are TGCAGCGTTGACGGCGGGCAGGGAGGCAATGAGCAGTTCTTC. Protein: CSVDGGQGGNEQFF.

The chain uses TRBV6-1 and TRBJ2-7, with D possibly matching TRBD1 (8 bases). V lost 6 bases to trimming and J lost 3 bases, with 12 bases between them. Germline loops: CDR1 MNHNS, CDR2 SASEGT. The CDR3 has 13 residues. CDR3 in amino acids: CASSTGGGYEQYF. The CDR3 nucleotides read TGTGCCAGCAGCACAGGGGGGGGCTACGAGCAGTACTTC.